Each of the 29 T cell receptor beta chains below was sequenced from the same sample in a study of response to subunit inactivated influenza vaccine. Using its own MiXCR run on the RT-PCR reads, TCRdb lists one record per CDR3 protein. The profile covers 530,000 or so distinct CDR3 sequences, with 25% appearing a single time and approximately 2% taken by the ten largest. The material sequenced was CD4+ T cells sorted from PBMCs, taken roughly 5 days after vaccination. The receptors were sampled from a man aged 50 or older who received an inactivated influenza vaccine.

This clonotype has just a few counts. J is TRBJ2-2 and V is TRBV7-2; no clear D. The CDR3 has 12 amino acids. The ends were cut back, 8 bases at V and 1 base at J, with 5 bases in the middle. Germline CDR1 is SGHTA and CDR2 is FQGNSA. The CDR3 region is CASGKNTGELFF. In DNA form, the CDR3 reads TGTGCCAGCGGGAAGAACACCGGGGAGCTGTTTTTT.

This chain uses TRBV5-6 with TRBJ2-4, with TRBD1 matching 11 bases. The CDR3 length is 15 residues. CDR1 and CDR2 from the germline V gene are SGHDT and YYEEEE. Losses at the gene ends were 1 base for V and 6 bases for J; bases not matched to a gene: 3. The CDR3 nucleotides read TGTGCCAGCAGCTTGCCCGGGACAGGGGGAAACATTCAGTACTTC. It yields the protein CASSLPGTGGNIQYF.

This clonotype was detected only a few times. CDR3 amino acids: CASSSARQGKETQYF. The DNA for the CDR3 is TGTGCCAGCAGCTCAGCGCGACAGGGGAAAGAGACCCAGTACTTC. J is TRBJ2-5 and V is TRBV7-9; 8 nucleotides line up with TRBD1. The CDR3 sequence is 15 residues long. Germline V CDR1 and CDR2: SEHNR, FQNEAQ (reference sequence). The junction had 7 bases not matched to a gene; V was cut back by 4 bases and J by 3 bases. Drawing the rest from reference TRBV7-9 and TRBJ2-5, the complete variable domain is DTGVSQNPRHKITKRGQNVTFRCDPISEHNRLYWYRQTLGQGPEFLTYFQNEAQLEKSRLLSDRFSAERPKGSFSTLEIQRTEQGDSAMYLCASSSARQGKETQYFGPGTRLLVL.

This clonotype appeared a few times. This chain links TRBV12-3 or TRBV12-4 with TRBJ2-3; D is uncertain. This CDR3 is 15 amino acids long. Trimming took 2 bases from V and 6 from J, leaving 15 bases between them. The CDR3 reads CASSLSPFTADTQYF. The CDR3 DNA reads TGTGCCAGCAGTTTAAGCCCATTCACCGCGGATACGCAGTATTTT.

The gene calls are TRBV11-2 and TRBJ2-3; 9 nucleotides match TRBD2. This CDR3 region has 15 residues. The trim removed 5 bases at V and 3 bases at J, leaving 6 bases unmatched. Germline V gene sequence: CDR1 SGHAT, CDR2 FQNNGV. The CDR3 is CASSKGLAQTDTQYF. CDR3 nucleotide sequence: TGTGCCAGCAGCAAGGGACTAGCCCAGACAGATACGCAGTATTTT.

This clonotype was counted a few times. The rearrangement joins TRBV29-1 to TRBJ2-7; TRBD1 matches at 10 bases. CDR1 and CDR2 (germline): SQVTM, ANQGSEA. The junction had 9 bases not matched to a gene; V was cut back by 8 bases and J by 8 bases. The CDR3 runs 12 residues. CDR3: CSIRDRGAQQYF. The CDR3 region has the DNA TGCAGCATCCGGGACAGGGGCGCTCAGCAGTACTTC.

The genes are TRBV7-2 and TRBJ1-6; D is ambiguous. CDR3 length: 15 residues. The germline V and J ends were trimmed by 0 bases and 7 bases, with 10 bases remaining between them. The V gene's germline CDR1 is SGHTA and CDR2 FQGNSA. The CDR3 reads CASSLAYHSNSPLHF. The DNA of the CDR3 is TGTGCCAGCAGCTTAGCGTATCACAGCAATTCACCCCTCCACTTT.

There are a few counts of this clonotype. V usage is TRBV20-1 and J usage is TRBJ2-7, with D possibly being TRBD2 (6 bases). Germline CDR1 DFQATT, CDR2 SNEGSKA (reference sequence). This CDR3 has 15 residues. The V end lost 3 bases, the J end lost 2 bases, and 17 bases lay between the germline ends. In DNA form, the CDR3 reads TGCAGTGCTAGGAGTCGCGGGGTTTCGGCCTACGAGCAGTACTTC. Protein sequence: CSARSRGVSAYEQYF.

This chain joins TRBV10-3 and TRBJ2-1, with D perhaps TRBD2 (5 bases). Germline V gives CDR1 ENHRY, CDR2 SYGVKD. V lost 5 bases and J lost 3, with 8 bases in between. CDR3 length equals 13 residues. The CDR3 DNA follows: TGTGCCATCAGTCGAGGGAACTACAATGAGCAGTTCTTC. Amino acids: CAISRGNYNEQFF.

Points on this clonotype: One base away lies a much larger clone, so this may be a sequencing read error. V usage is TRBV5-5 and J usage is TRBJ2-2, with D perhaps TRBD1 or TRBD2 (5 bases each). CDR3 length: 13 residues. Germline values: CDR1 SGHKS, CDR2 YYEKEE (reference sequence). The chain's CDR3 is CASSLRGTGKLFF. In DNA form, the CDR3 reads TGTGCCAGCAGCTTAAGAGGGACCGGGAAGCTGTTTTTT.

V is TRBV7-9 and J is TRBJ1-1; perhaps TRBD1 as D (6 bases). Per the germline V gene, CDR1 is SEHNR and CDR2 is FQNEAQ (reference sequence). Between the trimmed V and J ends, which lost 2 bases and 3 bases, there was a span of 19 bases. The CDR3 extends over 17 amino acids. CDR3: CASSLTPNRVGDTEAFF. The CDR3 DNA is TGTGCCAGCAGCTTAACCCCCAACAGGGTTGGGGACACTGAAGCTTTCTTT.

This clonotype turned up a few times. The DNA of the CDR3 is TGTGCCAGCAGCTGGACAGTTAACTACGAGCAGTACTTC. Protein: CASSWTVNYEQYF. The chain couples TRBV5-5 to TRBJ2-7; a possible D gene is TRBD1 (6 bases). The CDR3 totals 13 residues. Trimming took off 3 bases at V and 3 bases at J, with 10 bases between the two ends. The germline gives CDR1 SGHKS, CDR2 YYEKEE (reference sequence).

This clonotype was observed at least ten times. This chain connects TRBV5-1 to TRBJ2-7; 9 bases match TRBD1. The CDR3 length is 15 residues. V lost 4 bases and J lost 2; bases outside the gene matches: 7. The germline V gene has CDR1 SGHRS and CDR2 YFSETQ. In DNA, the CDR3 is TGCGCCAGCAGCATCAACCGGGACAGGGCCTACGAGCAGTACTTC. Its protein is CASSINRDRAYEQYF.

This clonotype was seen more than once but under ten times. V usage is TRBV20-1 and J usage is TRBJ2-7, with 11 nucleotides matching TRBD1. The CDR3 is 13 residues long. Trimming removed 6 bases from V and 6 bases from J; junction bases left unmatched: 7. From germline, CDR1 is DFQATT and CDR2 SNEGSKA (reference sequence). The CDR3 nucleotides are TGCAGTGCAGGACAGGGGGCTTTGTCCGAGCAGTACTTC. Translated: CSAGQGALSEQYF.

This clonotype was seen a few times. The gene calls are TRBV4-3 and TRBJ1-5; 9 bases map to TRBD1. V dropped 0 bases and J dropped 5; count of bases not matched to a gene: 8. The CDR3 runs 17 residues. CDR1 and CDR2 (germline): LGHNA, YSLEER. CDR3 in DNA: TGCGCCAGCAGCCAAGATACTTGGACAGGGGATTATCAGCCCCAGCATTTT. It encodes CASSQDTWTGDYQPQHF.

This clonotype came up a few times. V is TRBV29-1 and J is TRBJ2-5, with 9 bases identical to TRBD2. V lost 6 bases, J lost 6 bases, and 5 bases stayed unmatched. The CDR3 is made up of 12 amino acids. Germline CDR1 and CDR2: SQVTM and ANQGSEA. The CDR3, as DNA: TGCAGCGTGACTAGCGGATTCCAGACCCAGTACTTC. It specifies CSVTSGFQTQYF.

The chain combines TRBV24-1 with TRBJ2-2; no clear D gene. The V end lost 3 bases, the J end lost 4 bases, and 8 bases lay between the germline ends. Germline CDR1 is KGHDR and CDR2 is SFDVKD. This CDR3 has 14 amino acids. CDR3: CATSDEQITGELFF. CDR3 nucleotide sequence: TGTGCCACCAGTGATGAACAGATCACCGGGGAGCTGTTTTTT.

This clonotype was picked up a small number of times. CDR3 DNA sequence: TGCGCCAGCAGCTTGGCTTTCGGCCCCTACGAGCAGTACTTC. Translating gives CASSLAFGPYEQYF. The V call is TRBV5-1, the J call TRBJ2-7; D is undetermined. This CDR3 spans 14 amino acids. Germline CDR1 SGHRS, CDR2 YFSETQ. Trimming removed 0 bases from V and 2 bases from J, with 9 bases in between.

The CDR3 loop reads CASSTKTKSTEQYF. The CDR3 DNA follows: TGTGCCAGTAGCACCAAAACCAAGTCTACCGAGCAGTACTTC. The V and J genes are TRBV19 and TRBJ2-7; unclear D gene. CDR1 and CDR2 (germline): LNHDA, SQIVND (reference sequence). This CDR3 region has 14 residues. The V gene lost 6 bases and the J gene lost 6 bases, with 18 bases spanning the gap.

The genes are TRBV24-1 and TRBJ1-1; 10 bases match TRBD1. Germline V gene data show CDR1 as KGHDR and CDR2 as SFDVKD. V shed 4 bases and J 1 base; nucleotides not matched to a gene: 5. This CDR3 comprises 16 residues. CDR3 region: CATSDRTGGPNTEAFF. The CDR3 region has the DNA TGTGCCACCAGTGACCGGACAGGGGGACCGAACACTGAAGCTTTCTTT.

The chain has TRBV10-3 and TRBJ2-2; 12 nucleotides agree with TRBD2. The length of the CDR3 is 14 residues. V gave up 9 bases and J gave up 5 bases; unmatched junction bases: 4. The germline gives CDR1 ENHRY, CDR2 SYGVKD. CDR3 in DNA: TGTGCCATGGCCGGGACTAGCGGGACCGGGGAGCTGTTTTTT. Protein sequence: CAMAGTSGTGELFF.

V usage is TRBV4-2 and J usage is TRBJ2-7, with 9 positions matching TRBD2. The CDR3 contains 17 residues. Germline loops: CDR1 LGHNA, CDR2 YNFKEQ. The V gene end was trimmed by 4 bases and the J gene end by 3 bases; junction bases not matched to a gene: 13. The CDR3 coding sequence is TGTGCCAGCAGCCGGCTAGGGCGGGGGGGCCGTGGCTACGAGCAGTACTTC. This sequence encodes CASSRLGRGGRGYEQYF.

In its sample, this clonotype was seen a few times. V gene TRBV12-3 or TRBV12-4 combines with J gene TRBJ2-3, with D possibly being TRBD1 (5 bases). The CDR3 spans 12 residues. Between the trimmed V and J ends, which lost 5 bases and 6 bases, there was a span of 9 bases. The CDR3 DNA sequence: TGTGCCAGCAGTGTCCAGGGTGATACGCAGTATTTT. This encodes CASSVQGDTQYF.

V gene TRBV11-2 combines with J gene TRBJ2-7, with 8 nucleotides matching TRBD2. The trim removed 1 base at V and 0 bases at J, leaving 8 bases unmatched. CDR1 is SGHAT, CDR2 FQNNGV, per germline. The CDR3 is 17 residues long. The CDR3 region is CASSLVRGGMYSYEQYF. The CDR3 DNA reads as TGTGCCAGCAGCTTAGTACGGGGGGGAATGTACTCCTACGAGCAGTACTTC.

This clonotype was seen a handful of times. The gene calls are TRBV7-2 and TRBJ2-1; TRBD1 aligns across 10 bases. Germline V gene sequence: CDR1 SGHTA, CDR2 FQGNSA. V was pared by 0 bases and J by 12 bases, with 20 bases of the junction left unmatched. This CDR3 is 19 amino acids long. The CDR3 loop reads CASSLAPTLDRGVLSRQFF. DNA of the CDR3: TGTGCCAGCAGCTTAGCGCCGACACTGGACAGGGGGGTTCTATCAAGGCAGTTCTTC.

The chain employs TRBV18 and TRBJ2-5; D unclear. This CDR3 region has 14 residues. Germline-derived CDR1 and CDR2 are KGHSH and LQKENI. Trimming shortened V by 6 bases and J by 1 base, and 12 bases separated the two germline ends. CDR3 DNA: TGTGCCAGCTCGGGCGGAGCCCTCCAAGAGACCCAGTACTTC. This codes for CASSGGALQETQYF.

The gene calls are TRBV6-5 and TRBJ2-1; D may be TRBD1 (5 bases). Trimming stripped 0 bases from V and 3 bases from J, with 9 bases between. The CDR3 is 15 amino acids. Germline-derived CDR1 and CDR2 are MNHEY and SVGAGI. The CDR3 here is CASSYSQGVYNEQFF. CDR3 nucleotide sequence: TGTGCCAGCAGTTACTCTCAGGGTGTCTACAATGAGCAGTTCTTC.

There are many counts of this clonotype. A read error may produce the germline difference seen at one junction end. The gene calls are TRBV5-1 and TRBJ2-1; possible D gene TRBD2, 5 bases. Per germline, CDR1 SGHRS and CDR2 YFSETQ. The CDR3 totals 12 residues. The CDR3 loop is CASSLGRDEQFF. CDR3 bases: TGTGCCAGCAGTTTAGGGCGGGATGAGCAGTTCTTC.

This clonotype was counted only a few times. In DNA, the CDR3 is TGTGCCAGCGCAACACTACCGGGACTAGCGGGGGGTGCTGAGCAGTTCTTC. Protein product: CASATLPGLAGGAEQFF. The chain links TRBV12-3 or TRBV12-4 to TRBJ2-1; TRBD2 aligns across 15 bases. This CDR3 has 17 amino acids. V was pared by 8 bases and J by 9 bases, with 14 bases of the junction left unmatched.